Listed below are T cell receptor beta chains from one sample, sequenced in a study of beta chain features in type 1 diabetes. Libraries were prepared by immunoSEQ multiplex PCR; TCRdb keeps only in-frame clonotypes and omits some of them. The sample lists a few hundred thousand clones, roughly 12% occurring once. Sequencing input: naive CD4+ T cells from blood. Receptor source: a woman between 18 and 29 years old with type 1 diabetes. Each CDR3 is given with its conserved first and last residue. D genes are given only for firm matches. Clone size is given for some rows only: seen once, a few or many times, or a class if the clone is expanded.

d_gene: .; j_gene: TRBJ2-1; abundance: few; v_gene: TRBV4-1; len: 14; CDR3nt: TGCGCCAGCAGCCAACCCCGGCAGGCCGGTCAGCAGTTCTTC; CDR3aa: CASSQPRQAGQQFF
d_gene: TRBD1; j_gene: TRBJ2-5; abundance: few; v_gene: TRBV5-1; len: 16; CDR3nt: TGCGCCAGCAGCTTGGTCCTGACAGGGGGTCGAGAGACCCAGTACTTC; CDR3aa: CASSLVLTGGRETQYF
d_gene: TRBD2; j_gene: TRBJ2-1; abundance: .; v_gene: TRBV7-9; len: 19; CDR3nt: TGTGCCAGCAGCTCCGTCGGACTAGCGGGGGTTGCCTCCTACAATGAGCAGTTCTTC; CDR3aa: CASSSVGLAGVASYNEQFF
d_gene: TRBD2; j_gene: TRBJ2-1; abundance: .; v_gene: TRBV5-4; len: 19; CDR3nt: TGTGCCAGCAGCTTGGAAATCGGCGGCGGGAGGTCCTCTAACAATGAGCAGTTCTTC; CDR3aa: CASSLEIGGGRSSNNEQFF
d_gene: TRBD2; j_gene: TRBJ2-3; abundance: .; v_gene: TRBV6-5; len: 14; CDR3nt: TGTGCCAGCAGTAGCGGGAATGCGGGAAATACGCAGTATTTT; CDR3aa: CASSSGNAGNTQYF
d_gene: .; j_gene: TRBJ2-7; abundance: .; v_gene: TRBV6-1; len: 10; CDR3nt: TGTGCCAGCAGGGGAGAGACGGGGTACTTC; CDR3aa: CASRGETGYF
d_gene: TRBD2; j_gene: TRBJ2-7; abundance: .; v_gene: TRBV7-2; len: 16; CDR3nt: TGTGCCAGCAGGCAGACCCCTAGCGGAGTAGGCTACGAGCAGTACTTC; CDR3aa: CASRQTPSGVGYEQYF
d_gene: TRBD1; j_gene: TRBJ1-4; abundance: .; v_gene: TRBV5-4; len: 16; CDR3nt: TGTGCCAGCAGCTTGACTACCGGGACAGGGGGCGCAAAACTGTTTTTT; CDR3aa: CASSLTTGTGGAKLFF
d_gene: .; j_gene: TRBJ2-3; abundance: .; v_gene: TRBV28; len: 14; CDR3nt: TGTGCCAGCAGCGCAACGGGGGTCACAGATACGCAGTATTTT; CDR3aa: CASSATGVTDTQYF
d_gene: TRBD1; j_gene: TRBJ1-4; abundance: .; v_gene: TRBV25-1; len: 16; CDR3nt: TGTGCCAGCAGCGATAGAGGACAGGCTGGGAATGAAAAACTGTTTTTT; CDR3aa: CASSDRGQAGNEKLFF
d_gene: .; j_gene: TRBJ2-7; abundance: few; v_gene: TRBV5-6; len: 15; CDR3nt: TGTGCCAGCAGCCCCACAGGCGCCAGCTCCTACGAGCAGTACTTC; CDR3aa: CASSPTGASSYEQYF
d_gene: TRBD1; j_gene: TRBJ2-3; abundance: few; v_gene: TRBV23-1; len: 12; CDR3nt: TGCGCCAGAACTACAGGGGCGGATACGCAGTATTTT; CDR3aa: CARTTGADTQYF
d_gene: TRBD1; j_gene: TRBJ1-6; abundance: .; v_gene: TRBV11-2; len: 15; CDR3nt: TGTGCCAGCAGCTTAGGTCACAGGGGCAATTCACCCCTCCACTTT; CDR3aa: CASSLGHRGNSPLHF
d_gene: .; j_gene: TRBJ2-5; abundance: few; v_gene: TRBV11-2; len: 17; CDR3nt: TGTGCCAGCAGCTGGGGGCCGGCGGCAGGAGACGGGGAGACCCAGTACTTC; CDR3aa: CASSWGPAAGDGETQYF
d_gene: .; j_gene: TRBJ1-5; abundance: few; v_gene: TRBV30; len: 15; CDR3nt: TGTGCCTGGAGTGTCGCAGGGGTAAGCAATCAGCCCCAGCATTTT; CDR3aa: CAWSVAGVSNQPQHF
d_gene: TRBD2; j_gene: TRBJ2-3; abundance: once; v_gene: TRBV4-3; len: 16; CDR3nt: TGCGCCAGCAGCCAACGTAGCGGGAGCGGCACAGATACGCAGTATTTT; CDR3aa: CASSQRSGSGTDTQYF
d_gene: .; j_gene: TRBJ1-6; abundance: .; v_gene: TRBV9; len: 15; CDR3nt: TGTGCCAGCAGCGTAGTACCTGGCAGGGCCTCACCCCTCCACTTT; CDR3aa: CASSVVPGRASPLHF
d_gene: .; j_gene: TRBJ1-3; abundance: few; v_gene: TRBV29-1; len: 13; CDR3nt: TGCAGCGTTGCCCCCAGCTCTGGAAACACCATATATTTT; CDR3aa: CSVAPSSGNTIYF
d_gene: .; j_gene: TRBJ1-2; abundance: few; v_gene: TRBV30; len: 11; CDR3nt: TGTGCCTGGAGTCCTATCTATGGCTACACCTTC; CDR3aa: CAWSPIYGYTF
d_gene: .; j_gene: TRBJ2-1; abundance: .; v_gene: TRBV5-1; len: 12; CDR3nt: TGCGCCAGCAGCTTGCGGGTTGATGAGCAGTTCTTC; CDR3aa: CASSLRVDEQFF
d_gene: TRBD2; j_gene: TRBJ2-7; abundance: few; v_gene: TRBV29-1; len: 10; CDR3nt: TGCAGCGCGGGGGGGGGCGAGCAGTACTTC; CDR3aa: CSAGGGEQYF
d_gene: TRBD1; j_gene: TRBJ2-5; abundance: .; v_gene: TRBV6-5; len: 13; CDR3nt: TGTGCCAGCAGGACAGGGGTGGTGGAGACCCAGTACTTC; CDR3aa: CASRTGVVETQYF
d_gene: TRBD1; j_gene: TRBJ1-1; abundance: few; v_gene: TRBV30; len: 14; CDR3nt: TGTGCCTGGGGCCCACAGGGGGTCGGGTCTGAAGCTTTCTTT; CDR3aa: CAWGPQGVGSEAFF
d_gene: .; j_gene: TRBJ2-7; abundance: .; v_gene: TRBV6-5; len: 14; CDR3nt: TGTGCCAGCAGTTACTCACGCGGGTCCTACGAGCAGTACTTC; CDR3aa: CASSYSRGSYEQYF
d_gene: TRBD2; j_gene: TRBJ2-1; abundance: .; v_gene: TRBV5-1; len: 15; CDR3nt: TGCGCCAGCAGCCTACTAGCGGGAGGAAGAAATGAGCAGTTCTTC; CDR3aa: CASSLLAGGRNEQFF
d_gene: TRBD2; j_gene: TRBJ2-1; abundance: .; v_gene: TRBV25-1; len: 16; CDR3nt: TGTGCCAGCAGTGAAGGGGGGACTAGTGGGAACAATGAGCAGTTCTTC; CDR3aa: CASSEGGTSGNNEQFF
d_gene: TRBD1; j_gene: TRBJ1-1; abundance: few; v_gene: TRBV7-2; len: 13; CDR3nt: TGTGCCAGCAGCCCGGGACAGGCGTATGAAGCTTTCTTT; CDR3aa: CASSPGQAYEAFF
d_gene: TRBD2; j_gene: TRBJ2-1; abundance: .; v_gene: TRBV11-2; len: 16; CDR3nt: TGTGCCAGCAGCTTAGATTTGGGGGGGACCTACAATGAGCAGTTCTTC; CDR3aa: CASSLDLGGTYNEQFF
d_gene: .; j_gene: TRBJ2-7; abundance: .; v_gene: TRBV7-2; len: 15; CDR3nt: TGTGCCAGCAGCACACTACAGGGTCTCGACTACGAGCAGTACTTC; CDR3aa: CASSTLQGLDYEQYF